The 27 T cell receptor beta chains presented below share a single source sample, sequenced in a study of blood T cell repertoires in COVID-19 (dated by TCRdb to about 2020). The receptor library was made with the immunoSEQ multiplex PCR assay. Sourced from immuneACCESS, this table was stored by TCRdb with only in-frame sequences that have V and J called. A share of the clones is absent; for the studies checked, an unresolved V gene accounts for under half, and the remainder has no known explanation. The sample contains about 210,000 clones, 70% to 85% of them found a single time. The top ten constitute over 6.5% of the sample. Sample: peripheral blood. The receptors here all came from a woman older than 75 with COVID-19, enrolled during active disease.

CDR3 coding DNA: TGCGCCAGCAGCTTGTGGACAGGGGGCGGCTACACCTTC. It yields the protein CASSLWTGGGYTF. The rearrangement links TRBV5-1 to TRBJ1-2; 11 bases align to TRBD1. Losses at the gene ends were 1 base for V and 8 bases for J; bases not matched to a gene: 1. Germline V CDR1 and CDR2: SGHRS, YFSETQ. This CDR3 has 13 amino acids.

V and J are TRBV6-5 and TRBJ2-3; 8 bases are shared with TRBD1. V lost 6 bases and J lost 5; bases outside the gene matches: 4. Per germline, CDR1 MNHEY and CDR2 SVGAGI. The CDR3 is 13 residues long. The CDR3 region has the DNA TGTGCCAGCAGCTCAGGGGGCGGAGATACGCAGTATTTT. Its protein product is CASSSGGGDTQYF.

The chain combines TRBV20-1 with TRBJ1-4, with 7 positions matching TRBD1. J was trimmed by 7 bases and V by 3 bases; bases with no gene match: 2. CDR3 length equals 12 residues. Per the germline V gene, CDR1 is DFQATT and CDR2 is SNEGSKA (reference sequence). The chain's CDR3 is CSASDRAEKLFF. DNA for the CDR3: TGCAGTGCTAGTGACAGGGCTGAAAAACTGTTTTTT.

The chain is built from TRBV6-1 and TRBJ1-6; 8 bases map to TRBD1. The V segment lost 1 base and the J segment 6 bases; nucleotides outside the gene matches: 2. The CDR3 is 15 residues long. Germline V lookup: CDR1 MNHNS, CDR2 SASEGT. In DNA form, the CDR3 reads TGTGCCAGCAGTGAAGTGACAGGGGTTAATTCACCCCTCCACTTT. This encodes CASSEVTGVNSPLHF.

The rearrangement links TRBV5-1 to TRBJ2-4; tentative D call: TRBD2 (6 bases). This CDR3 has 15 residues. Looked up from germline, CDR1 is SGHRS and CDR2 is YFSETQ. The germline V and J ends were trimmed by 2 bases and 1 base, with 10 bases remaining between them. The CDR3 DNA reads as TGCGCCAGCAGCTTTGTCGGGAGTGCCAAAAACATTCAGTACTTC. Its translation is CASSFVGSAKNIQYF.

The rearrangement links TRBV10-2 to TRBJ1-6, with 7 bases aligning to TRBD1. Germline CDR1 and CDR2: WSHSY and SAAADI. The J segment lost 6 bases and the V segment lost 3 bases, leaving 14 bases of the junction unmatched. The CDR3 length is 18 residues. CDR3 DNA: TGCGCCAGCAGTGAAGGGGGCGGACAGGTTGTTTCTAATTCACCCCTCCACTTT. This gives the protein CASSEGGGQVVSNSPLHF.

V and J are TRBV15 and TRBJ1-6; D call uncertain. This CDR3 is built from 14 residues. V lost 11 bases to trimming and J lost 9 bases, with 20 bases between them. Germline CDR1 is LNHNV and CDR2 is YYDKDF (reference sequence). The CDR3 DNA is TGTGCCCACCGCCGTCCCTTGGGAGGTTCACCCCTCCACTTT. Encoded protein: CAHRRPLGGSPLHF.

This chain links TRBV10-3 with TRBJ1-5, with TRBD1 matching over 11 bases. The CDR3 sequence is 16 residues long. Germline V gives CDR1 ENHRY, CDR2 SYGVKD. V dropped 3 bases and J dropped 5; count of bases not matched to a gene: 6. The CDR3 nucleotides are TGTGCCATCAGTGATTCCGGGACAGGGGGGGATCAGCCCCAGCATTTT. It specifies CAISDSGTGGDQPQHF.

The V call is TRBV7-3, the J call TRBJ2-1; D gene ambiguous. Germline-derived CDR1 and CDR2 are SGHTA and FQGTGA. The CDR3 is 15 amino acids. V lost 5 bases and J lost 2, with 13 bases in between. CDR3 protein: CASSPQASPYNEQFF. The CDR3 region has the DNA TGTGCCAGCAGCCCGCAGGCCAGCCCCTACAATGAGCAGTTCTTC.

The chain couples TRBV5-1 to TRBJ2-1; possible D gene TRBD1, 6 bases. V gave up 2 bases and J gave up 5 bases, with 14 bases separating them. The CDR3 is made up of 15 amino acids. Germline V gene sequence: CDR1 SGHRS, CDR2 YFSETQ. The CDR3 loop reads CASSFSDRPNNEQFF. CDR3 sequence (DNA): TGCGCCAGCAGCTTCTCCGACAGGCCCAACAATGAGCAGTTCTTC.

The chain carries TRBV21-1 and TRBJ2-7; the listed D gene, TRBD2, was not tested against the DNA. TRBV21-1 is a pseudogene. The CDR3 loop spans 16 amino acids. CDR3: CASSKSSGRSSYEQYF. The DNA for the CDR3 is TGTGCCAGCAGCAAGAGTAGCGGGAGGAGCTCCTACGAGCAGTACTTC.

The chain recombines TRBV6-6 with TRBJ1-3; no reliable D call. Deletions cut 6 bases from V and 2 bases from J, with 11 bases between. This CDR3 comprises 14 residues. The germline gives CDR1 MNHNY, CDR2 SVGAGI (reference sequence). CDR3 in amino acids: CASSRRVAGNTIYF. The CDR3 nucleotides read TGTGCCAGCAGCCGACGAGTGGCTGGAAACACCATATATTTT.

The rearrangement joins TRBV6-5 to TRBJ1-1; tentatively, D is TRBD1 (6 bases). The CDR3 extends over 13 amino acids. V dropped 6 bases and J dropped 5 bases, with 13 bases sitting between them. Germline CDR1 is MNHEY and CDR2 is SVGAGI. This chain's CDR3 is CASRQQGRTEAFF. The CDR3 DNA is TGTGCCAGCAGACAACAGGGCCGAACTGAAGCTTTCTTT.

V usage is TRBV7-9 and J usage is TRBJ2-1; the D gene is possibly TRBD2 (5 bases). The CDR3 sequence is 10 residues long. Germline V CDR1 and CDR2: SEHNR, FQNEAQ (reference sequence). Trimming removed 8 bases from V and 9 bases from J, with 8 bases in between. DNA of the CDR3: TGTGCCAGCTACGGAGGTGAGCAGTTCTTC. Translation gives CASYGGEQFF.

On this clone: Additional DNA sequences in this sample encode the identical CDR3. This chain uses TRBV3-1 (or the pseudogene TRBV3-2) with TRBJ1-2, with D perhaps matching TRBD1 (5 bases). The CDR3 has 13 residues. Looked up from germline, CDR1 is LGHDT and CDR2 is YNNKEL (reference sequence). V was cut by 4 bases and J by 0 bases, with 6 bases left in between. This chain's CDR3 is CASSPQANYGYTF. The CDR3 DNA reads as TGTGCCAGCAGCCCACAGGCTAACTATGGCTACACCTTC.

This sequence joins TRBV5-4 and TRBJ1-1; 12 bases agree with TRBD1. This CDR3 region has 16 residues. Trimming at V came to 0 bases and at J to 2 bases, leaving 2 bases not matched to a gene. The germline V gene has CDR1 SGHNT and CDR2 YYREEE (reference sequence). This chain's CDR3 is CASSLGGQGANTEAFF. CDR3 sequence (DNA): TGTGCCAGCAGCTTGGGGGGACAGGGGGCTAACACTGAAGCTTTCTTT.

The CDR3 spells CARGRPISGGINEQFF. The CDR3 DNA reads as TGTGCCAGAGGGCGCCCAATTAGCGGGGGAATCAATGAGCAGTTCTTC. The V and J genes are TRBV2 and TRBJ2-1; 9 bases fit TRBD2. The CDR3 has 16 residues. Trimming cost V 9 bases and J 6 bases; bases outside gene matches: 15. Germline loops: CDR1 SNHLY, CDR2 FYNNEI.

The chain links TRBV28 to TRBJ1-6, with D perhaps TRBD1 (6 bases). The germline gives CDR1 MDHEN, CDR2 SYDVKM. The CDR3 extends over 13 amino acids. V was cut by 6 bases and J by 5 bases, with 8 bases left in between. The CDR3 sequence is CASRRDNNSPLHF. The CDR3 DNA reads TGTGCCAGCAGGAGGGACAATAATTCACCCCTCCACTTT.

V usage is TRBV5-5 and J usage is TRBJ2-7, with 9 bases matching TRBD2. V shed 4 bases and J 0 bases; nucleotides not matched to a gene: 8. Germline V gene data show CDR1 as SGHKS and CDR2 as YYEKEE (reference sequence). The CDR3 spans 16 residues. The chain's CDR3 is CASSARGRADSYEQYF. In DNA, the CDR3 is TGTGCCAGCAGCGCACGCGGGAGGGCCGACTCCTACGAGCAGTACTTC.

This clone came up once. The chain couples TRBV3-1 (or the pseudogene TRBV3-2) to TRBJ2-1; weak D call: TRBD2 (6 bases). The CDR3 consists of 15 residues. V was clipped by 2 bases and J by 9 bases, with 17 bases between them. Germline loops: CDR1 LGHDT, CDR2 YNNKEL (reference sequence). The CDR3 nucleotides are TGTGCCAGCAGCCAATACTCCGGGACTCTCAGTGAGCAGTTCTTC. Translating gives CASSQYSGTLSEQFF.

V and J are TRBV5-4 and TRBJ2-2, with D possibly TRBD2 on 5 matching bases. The CDR3 runs 16 residues. CDR1 is SGHNT, CDR2 YYREEE, per germline (reference sequence). The V gene lost 4 bases and the J gene lost 3 bases, with 16 bases spanning the gap. CDR3 region: CASSPRSTGDTGELFF. In nucleotides, the CDR3 is TGTGCCAGCAGCCCTCGGTCCACCGGGGACACCGGGGAGCTGTTTTTT.

This clone was recorded a few times. This chain uses TRBV6-5 with TRBJ2-7; 12 bases line up with TRBD2. The CDR3 sequence is 15 residues long. Germline V gene data show CDR1 as MNHEY and CDR2 as SVGAGI. The ends lost 4 bases at V and 7 bases at J; junction bases unmatched: 8. Written as DNA, the CDR3 is TGTGCCAGCAGTTCTCAGACTAGCGGGAGCCGTGAGCAGTACTTC. It translates to CASSSQTSGSREQYF.

V and J are TRBV2 and TRBJ1-2; the match to TRBD1 covers 7 bases. After removal of 5 bases from V and 2 bases from J, the junction contained 2 bases not matched to a gene. This CDR3 has 13 amino acids. In germline, CDR1 is SNHLY, CDR2 FYNNEI. CDR3 bases: TGTGCCAGCAGTACGACAGGGAACTATGGCTACACCTTC. Amino acids: CASSTTGNYGYTF. Variable domain in full (rest from reference TRBV2 and TRBJ1-2): EPEVTQTPSHQVTQMGQEVILRCVPISNHLYFYWYRQILGQKVEFLVSFYNNEISEKSEIFDDQFSVERPDGSNFTLKIRSTKLEDSAMYFCASSTTGNYGYTFGSGTRLTVV.

The rearrangement uses TRBV10-3 and TRBJ2-2; 8 bases agree with TRBD1. V shed 10 bases and J 1 base; nucleotides not matched to a gene: 8. Germline values: CDR1 ENHRY, CDR2 SYGVKD. The CDR3 extends over 15 amino acids. The CDR3 sequence is CATSGQGENTGELFF. In DNA form, the CDR3 reads TGTGCCACCTCCGGACAGGGTGAGAACACCGGGGAGCTGTTTTTT.

The rearrangement links TRBV28 to TRBJ2-7; 7 bases fit TRBD1. This CDR3 contains 17 residues. Germline V CDR1 and CDR2: MDHEN, SYDVKM. Trimming at V came to 3 bases and at J to 2 bases, leaving 13 bases not matched to a gene. The DNA for the CDR3 is TGTGCCAGCAGTTTCTTAGTACAGGGGCGGACAACCTACGAGCAGTACTTC. It translates to CASSFLVQGRTTYEQYF.

The CDR3 nucleotides read TGTGCCAGTAGTATGGACAGGGACAATCAGCCCCAGCATTTT. It codes for CASSMDRDNQPQHF. The J gene is TRBJ1-5, the V gene TRBV19; 8 nucleotides align to TRBD1. Germline CDR1 and CDR2: LNHDA and SQIVND (reference sequence). The CDR3 is 14 amino acids. The trim removed 3 bases at V and 3 bases at J, leaving 1 base unmatched. Based on the CDR3 plus reference TRBV19 and TRBJ1-5, the full variable domain is DGGITQSPKYLFRKEGQNVTLSCEQNLNHDAMYWYRQDPGQGLRLIYYSQIVNDFQKGDIAEGYSVSREKKESFPLTVTSAQKNPTAFYLCASSMDRDNQPQHFGDGTRLSIL.

This clone was seen only once. The V gene is TRBV5-4, the J gene TRBJ2-2; TRBD1 aligns across 8 bases. J lost 3 bases, V lost 4 bases, and 2 bases had no gene match. CDR3 length equals 14 residues. Per the germline V gene, CDR1 is SGHNT and CDR2 is YYREEE (reference sequence). The CDR3 bases are TGTGCCAGCAGCAGGGGACAGGACACCGGGGAGCTGTTTTTT. Its protein product is CASSRGQDTGELFF. Full variable domain (rest looked up from reference TRBV5-4 and TRBJ2-2): ETGVTQSPTHLIKTRGQQVTLRCSSQSGHNTVSWYQQALGQGPQFIFQYYREEENGRGNFPPRFSGLQFPNYSSELNVNALELDDSALYLCASSRGQDTGELFFGEGSRLTVL.